This is a list of T cell receptor beta chains from one sample in a study of T cells after yellow fever vaccination. TCRdb recomputed calls from the 5' RACE reads with MiXCR, one row per CDR3 protein. The data show approximately 610,000 distinct CDR3 sequences, with less than 20% seen just once and 15% to 20% held by the top ten. The sequenced sample was PBMCs, obtained 5 to 6 days after the first yellow fever vaccination. The receptor source for this set is a man aged 18 to 29 who received the YFV17D yellow fever vaccine. CDR3s include the opening cysteine and the closing phenylalanine or tryptophan.

CDR3: CASSRPVGLQETQYF; V: TRBV5-6; J: TRBJ2-5
CDR3: CASSARGEPQHF; V: TRBV27; J: TRBJ1-5
CDR3: CASSYSVGAGELFF; V: TRBV7-2; J: TRBJ2-2
CDR3: CASSEQGALANTGELFF; V: TRBV2; J: TRBJ2-2
CDR3: CASSVGGGSTDTQYF; V: TRBV9; J: TRBJ2-3
CDR3: CASSLAEQPTEAFF; V: TRBV7-9; J: TRBJ1-1
CDR3: CASNPSGENTGELFF; V: TRBV12-3/TRBV12-4; J: TRBJ2-2
CDR3: CASSKEAGLYEQYF; V: TRBV21-1; J: TRBJ2-7
CDR3: CASNVGGSTDTQYF; V: TRBV12-3/TRBV12-4; J: TRBJ2-3
CDR3: CASSPRTGEGYGYTF; V: TRBV9; J: TRBJ1-2
CDR3: CASSLSPGPDLYNEQFF; V: TRBV6-1; J: TRBJ2-1